This TCR beta chain was found in a study of T cell changes during pregnancy in multiple sclerosis. Measured with immunoSEQ multiplex PCR; TCRdb has only the in-frame clones, and not every one. Of roughly 40,000 clones listed, approximately 94% are singletons. The germline gives CDR1 KGHSH, CDR2 LQKENI. The CDR3 has 20 amino acids. Trimming removed 2 bases from V and 7 bases from J, with 32 bases in between. The sequence came from a female donor with multiple sclerosis, enrolled in a pregnancy study. Sequences were derived from peripheral blood, sampled in the third trimester of pregnancy. This sequence joins TRBV18 and TRBJ1-1; D may be TRBD1 (6 bases). CDR3 residues: CASSPLFAPAGVEAVGEAFF. CDR3 nucleotides: TGTGCCAGCTCACCATTATTCGCCCCCGCAGGGGTGGAGGCGGTGGGTGAAGCTTTCTTT.